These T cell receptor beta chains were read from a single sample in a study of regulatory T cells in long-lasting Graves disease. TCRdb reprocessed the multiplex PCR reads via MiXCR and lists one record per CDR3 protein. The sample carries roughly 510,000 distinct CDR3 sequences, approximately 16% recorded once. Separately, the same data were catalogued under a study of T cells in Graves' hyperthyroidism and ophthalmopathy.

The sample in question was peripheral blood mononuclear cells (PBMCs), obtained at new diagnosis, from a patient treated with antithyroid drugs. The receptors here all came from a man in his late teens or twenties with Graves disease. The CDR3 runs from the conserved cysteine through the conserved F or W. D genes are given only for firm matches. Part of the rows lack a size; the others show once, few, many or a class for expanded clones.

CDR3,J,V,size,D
CSARDAGVNGYEQYF,TRBJ2-7,TRBV20-1,many,TRBD2
CSARAPGGEQYF,TRBJ2-7,TRBV20-1,many,TRBD1
CAWSGRDTDTQYF,TRBJ2-3,TRBV30,many,-
CASSVSTRGGSYNEQFF,TRBJ2-1,TRBV2,many,-
CASTPGQVPSISYEQYF,TRBJ2-7,TRBV6-1,many,TRBD1
CASSVDIAGITDTQYF,TRBJ2-3,TRBV9,few,TRBD2
CASSYGVGLYEQYF,TRBJ2-7,TRBV6-5,few,-
CASRQTGTGASGNTIYF,TRBJ1-3,TRBV12-3/TRBV12-4,-,TRBD1
CSARGERTWKETQYF,TRBJ2-5,TRBV20-1,-,-
CASTQMGQGYEQYF,TRBJ2-7,TRBV2,many,TRBD1
CASSNPLTVGYNEQFF,TRBJ2-1,TRBV7-9,few,-
CASSGTGGPNNEQFF,TRBJ2-1,TRBV2,many,TRBD2
CASSPGLGGWEQYF,TRBJ2-7,TRBV18,many,-
CASSVRSEREGTTLSYNEQFF,TRBJ2-1,TRBV6-1,many,TRBD2
CASSVFVQGALLGEKLFF,TRBJ1-4,TRBV28,-,TRBD1
CASSDYRVHEQFF,TRBJ2-1,TRBV11-2,many,-
CASSLRSGTDTQYF,TRBJ2-3,TRBV12-3/TRBV12-4,many,-
CASSIRGTDTDTQYF,TRBJ2-3,TRBV19,many,TRBD1
CASSFGSGGSKLFF,TRBJ1-4,TRBV12-3/TRBV12-4,many,TRBD1
CASSVGERQPQHF,TRBJ1-5,TRBV2,many,-
CASKQAGSYTDTQYF,TRBJ2-3,TRBV5-5,many,-
CASTASGNQDNEKLFF,TRBJ1-4,TRBV7-2,few,-
CASRLAGLETQYF,TRBJ2-5,TRBV13,-,TRBD2
CASSLTGQGTDTQYF,TRBJ2-3,TRBV7-9,many,-
CASRGDRAGPFSGTDTQYF,TRBJ2-3,TRBV12-3/TRBV12-4,many,TRBD1
CSANEQTSSYNEQFF,TRBJ2-1,TRBV20-1,many,-
CASSLGGANYNEQFF,TRBJ2-1,TRBV5-1,many,-
CASSPGGSKWGYTF,TRBJ1-2,TRBV27,many,-
CASSLVWGYNSPLHF,TRBJ1-6,TRBV5-1,-,-
CATSHPGLAGGNEQFF,TRBJ2-1,TRBV24-1,-,TRBD2
CASTRGSGGYNEQFF,TRBJ2-1,TRBV25-1,many,TRBD1
CASSFVQGATGELFF,TRBJ2-2,TRBV28,many,TRBD1
CASSSTGTDTEAFF,TRBJ1-1,TRBV5-1,few,TRBD1
CATSRGLAGLYNEQFF,TRBJ2-1,TRBV15,few,TRBD2
CATRTGGMRGYTF,TRBJ1-2,TRBV27,few,-
CSASRSASRETQYF,TRBJ2-5,TRBV20-1,many,-
CASSPRTGTNSGNTIYF,TRBJ1-3,TRBV12-3/TRBV12-4,many,TRBD1
CSARDWEPGNSPLHF,TRBJ1-6,TRBV20-1,-,-
CASSPRDMVLSYNEQFF,TRBJ2-1,TRBV28,few,-
CANSSGYVGDEAFF,TRBJ1-1,TRBV5-1,-,-
CASSLAQGQRLQETQYF,TRBJ2-5,TRBV7-9,-,TRBD1
CASSLGTGSNSPLHF,TRBJ1-6,TRBV27,-,TRBD1
CASSNQAGHGHF,TRBJ1-4,TRBV28,many,-